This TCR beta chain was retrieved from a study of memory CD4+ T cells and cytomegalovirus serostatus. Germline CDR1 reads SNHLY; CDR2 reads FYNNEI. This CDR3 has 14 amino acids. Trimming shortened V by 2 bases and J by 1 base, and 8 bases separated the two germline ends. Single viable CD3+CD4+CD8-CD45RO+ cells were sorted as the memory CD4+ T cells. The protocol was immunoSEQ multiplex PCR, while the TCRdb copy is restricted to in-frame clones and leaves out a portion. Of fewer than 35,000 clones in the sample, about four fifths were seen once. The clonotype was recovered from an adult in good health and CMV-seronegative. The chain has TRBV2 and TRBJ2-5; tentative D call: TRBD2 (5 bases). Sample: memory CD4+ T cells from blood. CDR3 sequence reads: CASSEFGGQETQYF. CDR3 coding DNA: TGTGCCAGCAGTGAATTCGGAGGCCAAGAGACCCAGTACTTC. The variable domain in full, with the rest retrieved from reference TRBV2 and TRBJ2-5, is EPEVTQTPSHQVTQMGQEVILRCVPISNHLYFYWYRQILGQKVEFLVSFYNNEISEKSEIFDDQFSVERPDGSNFTLKIRSTKLEDSAMYFCASSEFGGQETQYFGPGTRLLVL.